This T cell receptor (beta chain) appears in the sequencing data of a study of vaccination effects on CD4 cells after COVID-19. Study-level information: The post-vaccine samples were taken, at the median, 72 days after the second dose.

Concerning this clone: The antigen remains unidentified.

Sequencing in the ViraFEST assay came after antigen-specific CD4+ T cells had been expanded with viral peptide pools, which were used to stimulate PBMC. When around ten days of culture had elapsed, CD4+ T cells were isolated. Each participant received a vaccine that was either BNT162b2 or mRNA-1273, given as two doses. Each culture well received some 1.9 million PBMC. These cells were then cultured in IMDM with approximately 10 IU/ml IL-2 and roughly 10 ug/ml peptides. This CDR3 spans 16 amino acids. Germline V gene lookup returns CDR1 KGHSH and CDR2 LQKENI. The V end lost 3 bases, the J end lost 5 bases, and 16 bases lay between the germline ends. TCRdb's table, derived via immunoSEQ multiplex PCR, lists solely in-frame clones and lacks some. The repertoire holds 30,000 to 40,000 clones, with roughly four fifths as singletons.

Sequences were derived from CD4+ T cells from PBMCs cultured with HCoV-NL63 spike peptides, sampled after COVID-19 vaccination. The chain joins TRBV18 to TRBJ1-4, with D possibly matching TRBD1 (6 bases). This TCR was sampled from a human donor who received a COVID-19 vaccine. Some clones in this sample may be carry-over from other donors' samples. CDR3 nucleotide sequence: TGTGCCAGCTCACCTTTAGGACAGTCGTTGAATGAAAAACTGTTTTTT. Protein: CASSPLGQSLNEKLFF.